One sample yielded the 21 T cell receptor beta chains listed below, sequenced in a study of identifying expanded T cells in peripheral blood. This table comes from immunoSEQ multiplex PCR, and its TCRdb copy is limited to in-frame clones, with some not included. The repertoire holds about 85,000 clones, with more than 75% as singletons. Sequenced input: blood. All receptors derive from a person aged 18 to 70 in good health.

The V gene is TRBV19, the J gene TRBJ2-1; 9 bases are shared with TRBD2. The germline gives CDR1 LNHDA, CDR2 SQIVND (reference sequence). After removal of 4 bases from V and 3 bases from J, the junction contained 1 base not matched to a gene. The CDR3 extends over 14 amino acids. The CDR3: CASSRRGGYNEQFF. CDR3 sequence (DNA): TGTGCCAGTAGTAGGCGGGGGGGCTACAATGAGCAGTTCTTC. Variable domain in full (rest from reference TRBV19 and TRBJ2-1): DGGITQSPKYLFRKEGQNVTLSCEQNLNHDAMYWYRQDPGQGLRLIYYSQIVNDFQKGDIAEGYSVSREKKESFPLTVTSAQKNPTAFYLCASSRRGGYNEQFFGPGTRLTVL.

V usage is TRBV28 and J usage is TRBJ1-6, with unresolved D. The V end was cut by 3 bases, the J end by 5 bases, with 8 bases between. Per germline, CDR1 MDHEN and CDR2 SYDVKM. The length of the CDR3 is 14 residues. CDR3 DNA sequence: TGTGCCAGCAGTTTCTTCAGGAATAATTCACCCCTCCACTTT. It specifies CASSFFRNNSPLHF. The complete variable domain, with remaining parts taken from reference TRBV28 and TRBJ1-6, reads DVKVTQSSRYLVKRTGEKVFLECVQDMDHENMFWYRQDPGLGLRLIYFSYDVKMKEKGDIPEGYSVSREKKERFSLILESASTNQTSMYLCASSFFRNNSPLHFGNGTRLTVT.

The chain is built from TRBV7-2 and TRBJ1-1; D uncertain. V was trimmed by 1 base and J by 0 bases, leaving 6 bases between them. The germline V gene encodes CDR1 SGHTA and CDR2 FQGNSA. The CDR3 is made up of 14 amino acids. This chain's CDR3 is CASSLGPVNTEAFF. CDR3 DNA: TGTGCCAGCAGCTTAGGACCAGTGAACACTGAAGCTTTCTTT. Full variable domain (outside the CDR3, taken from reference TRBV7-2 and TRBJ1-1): GAGVSQSPSNKVTEKGKDVELRCDPISGHTALYWYRQSLGQGLEFLIYFQGNSAPDKSGLPSDRFSAERTGGSVSTLTIQRTQQEDSAVYLCASSLGPVNTEAFFGQGTRLTVV.

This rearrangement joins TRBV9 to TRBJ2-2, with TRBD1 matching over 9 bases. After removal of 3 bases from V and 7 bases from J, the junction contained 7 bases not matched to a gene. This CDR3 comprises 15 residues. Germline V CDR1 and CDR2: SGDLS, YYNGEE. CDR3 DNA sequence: TGTGCCAGCAGCGCCCGGGACAGGGACATCGGGGAGCTGTTTTTT. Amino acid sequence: CASSARDRDIGELFF. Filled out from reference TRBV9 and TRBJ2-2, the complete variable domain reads DSGVTQTPKHLITATGQRVTLRCSPRSGDLSVYWYQQSLDQGLQFLIQYYNGEERAKGNILERFSAQQFPDLHSELNLSSLELGDSALYFCASSARDRDIGELFFGEGSRLTVL.

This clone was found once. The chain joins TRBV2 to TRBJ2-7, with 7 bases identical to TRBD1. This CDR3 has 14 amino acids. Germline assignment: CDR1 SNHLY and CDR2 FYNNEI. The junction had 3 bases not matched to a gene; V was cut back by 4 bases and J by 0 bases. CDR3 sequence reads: CASSGDSNSYEQYF. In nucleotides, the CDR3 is TGTGCCAGCAGTGGGGACAGTAACTCCTACGAGCAGTACTTC. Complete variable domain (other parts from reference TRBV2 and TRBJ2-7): EPEVTQTPSHQVTQMGQEVILRCVPISNHLYFYWYRQILGQKVEFLVSFYNNEISEKSEIFDDQFSVERPDGSNFTLKIRSTKLEDSAMYFCASSGDSNSYEQYFGPGTRLTVT.

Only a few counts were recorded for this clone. The CDR3 nucleotides read TGTGCCAGTAGCGACGGGACAACCCTCAATTCACCCCTCCACTTT. Protein product: CASSDGTTLNSPLHF. The chain couples TRBV19 to TRBJ1-6, with TRBD1 as a possible D gene (6 bases). Germline lookup yields CDR1 LNHDA and CDR2 SQIVND (reference sequence). Trimming took 6 bases from V and 7 from J, leaving 16 bases between them. This CDR3 has 15 amino acids.

The CDR3 bases are TGTGCCAGTAGTAGACTAGACAGAATCTACACAGATACGCAGTATTTT. It is translated as CASSRLDRIYTDTQYF. V is TRBV19 and J is TRBJ2-3, with D maybe TRBD2 (6 bases). Trimming removed 4 bases at V and 2 bases at J, with 16 bases between. The CDR3 loop spans 16 amino acids. Germline values: CDR1 LNHDA, CDR2 SQIVND (reference sequence). The complete variable domain, with remaining parts taken from reference TRBV19 and TRBJ2-3, reads DGGITQSPKYLFRKEGQNVTLSCEQNLNHDAMYWYRQDPGQGLRLIYYSQIVNDFQKGDIAEGYSVSREKKESFPLTVTSAQKNPTAFYLCASSRLDRIYTDTQYFGPGTRLTVL.

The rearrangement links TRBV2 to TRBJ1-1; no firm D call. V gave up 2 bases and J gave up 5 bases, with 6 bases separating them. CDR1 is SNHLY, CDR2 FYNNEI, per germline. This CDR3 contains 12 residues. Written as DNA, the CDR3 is TGTGCCAGCAGTGAAAGTGGGACTGAAGCTTTCTTT. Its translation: CASSESGTEAFF.

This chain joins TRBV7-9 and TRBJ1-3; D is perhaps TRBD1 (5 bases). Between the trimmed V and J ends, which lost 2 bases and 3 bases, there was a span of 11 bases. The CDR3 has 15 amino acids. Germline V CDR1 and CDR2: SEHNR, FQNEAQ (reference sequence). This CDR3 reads CASSLTGGVGNTIYF. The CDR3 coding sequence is TGTGCCAGCAGCTTAACAGGAGGGGTTGGAAACACCATATATTTT.

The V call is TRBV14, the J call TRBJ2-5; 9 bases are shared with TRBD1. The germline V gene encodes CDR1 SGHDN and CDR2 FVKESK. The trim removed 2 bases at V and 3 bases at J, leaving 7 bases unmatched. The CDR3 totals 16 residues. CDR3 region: CASSQRTGVTKETQYF. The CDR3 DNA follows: TGTGCCAGCAGCCAAAGGACAGGGGTCACAAAAGAGACCCAGTACTTC.

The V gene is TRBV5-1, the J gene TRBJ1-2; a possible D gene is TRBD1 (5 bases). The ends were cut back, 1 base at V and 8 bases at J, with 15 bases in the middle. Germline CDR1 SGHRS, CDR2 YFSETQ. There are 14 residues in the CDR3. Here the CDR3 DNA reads TGCGCCAGCAGCTTGACCCCGGGGGTGTACGGCTACACCTTC. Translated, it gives CASSLTPGVYGYTF.

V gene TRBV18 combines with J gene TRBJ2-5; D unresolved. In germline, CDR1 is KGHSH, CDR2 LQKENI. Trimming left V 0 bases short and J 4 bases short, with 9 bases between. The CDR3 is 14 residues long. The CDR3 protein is CASSPPSHSETQYF. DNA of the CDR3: TGTGCCAGCTCACCACCGTCTCACTCAGAGACCCAGTACTTC.

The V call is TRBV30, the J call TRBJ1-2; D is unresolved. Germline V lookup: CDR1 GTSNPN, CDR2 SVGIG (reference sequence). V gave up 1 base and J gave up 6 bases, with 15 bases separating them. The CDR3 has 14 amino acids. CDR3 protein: CAWSGMRFLDGYTF. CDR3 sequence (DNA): TGTGCCTGGAGTGGCATGAGGTTCCTGGATGGCTACACCTTC.

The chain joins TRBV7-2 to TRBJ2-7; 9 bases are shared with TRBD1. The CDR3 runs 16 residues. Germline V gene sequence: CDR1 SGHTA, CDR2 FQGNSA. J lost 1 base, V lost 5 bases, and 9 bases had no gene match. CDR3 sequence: CASSTAGTGNSYEQYF. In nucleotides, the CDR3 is TGTGCCAGCAGCACCGCCGGGACAGGGAATTCCTACGAGCAGTACTTC. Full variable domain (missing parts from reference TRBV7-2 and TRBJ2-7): GAGVSQSPSNKVTEKGKDVELRCDPISGHTALYWYRQSLGQGLEFLIYFQGNSAPDKSGLPSDRFSAERTGGSVSTLTIQRTQQEDSAVYLCASSTAGTGNSYEQYFGPGTRLTVT.

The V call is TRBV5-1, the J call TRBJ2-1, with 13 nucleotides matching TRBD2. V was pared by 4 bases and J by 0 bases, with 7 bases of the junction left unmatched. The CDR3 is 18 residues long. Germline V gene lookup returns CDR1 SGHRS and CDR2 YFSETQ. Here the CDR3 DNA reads TGCGCCAGCAGCCAACTAGCGGGGGGGACGAGCTCCTACAATGAGCAGTTCTTC. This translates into CASSQLAGGTSSYNEQFF.

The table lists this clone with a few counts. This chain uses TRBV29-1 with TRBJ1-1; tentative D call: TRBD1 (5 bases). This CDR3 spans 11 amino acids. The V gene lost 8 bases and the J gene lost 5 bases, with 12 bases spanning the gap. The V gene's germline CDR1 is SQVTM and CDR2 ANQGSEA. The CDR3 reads CSFWTRTEAFF. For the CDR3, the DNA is TGCAGCTTTTGGACAAGGACTGAAGCTTTCTTT.

The CDR3 DNA reads TGTGCCACTAGGCGGGGGCTGGGCGGCTACACCTTC. Protein sequence: CATRRGLGGYTF. The rearrangement joins TRBV6-6 to TRBJ1-2; maybe TRBD1 (6 bases). CDR1 is MNHNY, CDR2 SVGAGI, per germline (reference sequence). Between the trimmed V and J ends, which lost 10 bases and 8 bases, there was a span of 17 bases. The CDR3 runs 12 residues.

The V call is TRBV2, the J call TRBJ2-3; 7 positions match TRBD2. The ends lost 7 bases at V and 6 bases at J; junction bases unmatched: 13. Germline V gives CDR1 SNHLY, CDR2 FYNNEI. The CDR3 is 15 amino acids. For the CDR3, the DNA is TGTGCCAGCAACATATTGGGGACGGGAGGCGATACGCAGTATTTT. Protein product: CASNILGTGGDTQYF.

The CDR3 is CASSPRGSGGTDTQYF. The CDR3 DNA sequence: TGTGCCAGCTCACCCCGTGGTAGCGGGGGCACAGATACGCAGTATTTT. V is TRBV18 and J is TRBJ2-3, with 8 nucleotides matching TRBD2. J was trimmed by 1 base and V by 3 bases; bases with no gene match: 6. Per germline, CDR1 KGHSH and CDR2 LQKENI. This CDR3 has 16 residues.

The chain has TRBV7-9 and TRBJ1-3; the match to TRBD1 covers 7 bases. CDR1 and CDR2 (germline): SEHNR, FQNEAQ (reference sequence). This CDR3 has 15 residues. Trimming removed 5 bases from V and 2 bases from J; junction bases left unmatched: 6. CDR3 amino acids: CASSPGGGPGNTIYF. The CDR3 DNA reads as TGTGCCAGCAGCCCAGGAGGGGGCCCTGGAAACACCATATATTTT.

CDR3 loop: CASSKAGRNTIYF. The CDR3 DNA is TGTGCCAGCAGCAAAGCTGGGAGAAACACCATATATTTT. V usage is TRBV21-1 and J usage is TRBJ1-3. TRBV21-1 is tagged as a pseudogene. The CDR3 length is 13 residues.